This T cell receptor beta chain was observed in a study of blood T cell repertoires in COVID-19. Overall study: The United States, Italy and Spain were the sources of the acute and convalescent COVID-19 samples.

The CDR3 covers 16 residues. The germline V gene has CDR1 SGHNT and CDR2 YYREEE (reference sequence). Trimming cost V 3 bases and J 5 bases; bases outside gene matches: 11. Sequencing was performed with immunoSEQ multiplex PCR; in TCRdb, only in-frame clones are kept and a portion is missing. Here the sample spans under 20,000 clones, 75% to 90% being singletons. The sample consisted of peripheral blood. The chain joins TRBV5-4 to TRBJ2-3; 8 bases are a match to TRBD2. This TCR was recovered from a human donor in a cohort sampled during active COVID-19. CDR3 coding DNA: TGTGCCAGCAGCTGGGGCGGAGCGGGAGTTCTAGATACGCAGTATTTT. This encodes CASSWGGAGVLDTQYF.